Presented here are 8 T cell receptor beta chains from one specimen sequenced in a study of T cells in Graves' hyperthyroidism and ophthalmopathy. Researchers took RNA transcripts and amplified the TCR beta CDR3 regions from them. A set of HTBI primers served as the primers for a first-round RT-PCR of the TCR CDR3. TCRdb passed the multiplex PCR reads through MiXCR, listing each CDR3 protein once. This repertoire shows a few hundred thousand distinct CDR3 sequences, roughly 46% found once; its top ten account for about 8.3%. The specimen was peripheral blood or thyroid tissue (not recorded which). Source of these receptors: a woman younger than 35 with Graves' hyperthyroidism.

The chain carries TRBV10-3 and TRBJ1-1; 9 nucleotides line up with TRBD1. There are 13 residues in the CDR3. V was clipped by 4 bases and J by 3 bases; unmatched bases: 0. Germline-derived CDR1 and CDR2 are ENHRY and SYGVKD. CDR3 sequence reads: CAISGTGDTEAFF. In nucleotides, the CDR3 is TGTGCCATCAGTGGGACAGGGGACACTGAAGCTTTCTTT.

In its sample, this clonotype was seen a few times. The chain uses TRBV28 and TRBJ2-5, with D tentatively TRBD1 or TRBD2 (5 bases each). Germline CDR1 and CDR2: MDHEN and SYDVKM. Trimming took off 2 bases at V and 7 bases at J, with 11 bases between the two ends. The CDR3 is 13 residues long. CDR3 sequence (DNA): TGTGCCAGCAGTTTAGACAGCCGGGGGACCCAGTACTTC. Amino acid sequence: CASSLDSRGTQYF.

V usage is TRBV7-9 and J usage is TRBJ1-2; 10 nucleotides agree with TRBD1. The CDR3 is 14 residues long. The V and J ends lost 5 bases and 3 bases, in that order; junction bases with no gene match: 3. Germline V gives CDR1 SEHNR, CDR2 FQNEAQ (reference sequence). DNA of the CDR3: TGTGCCAGCAGCACCGGACAGGGGGACTATGGCTACACCTTC. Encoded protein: CASSTGQGDYGYTF.

Written as DNA, the CDR3 is TGTGCCAGAGCGGAAAGAGACACAGATACGCAGTATTTT. It specifies CARAERDTDTQYF. The chain carries TRBV19 and TRBJ2-3, with D maybe TRBD2 (5 bases). The length of the CDR3 is 13 residues. Germline lookup yields CDR1 LNHDA and CDR2 SQIVND (reference sequence). Trimming pared 9 bases from V and 2 bases from J, leaving 12 bases between.

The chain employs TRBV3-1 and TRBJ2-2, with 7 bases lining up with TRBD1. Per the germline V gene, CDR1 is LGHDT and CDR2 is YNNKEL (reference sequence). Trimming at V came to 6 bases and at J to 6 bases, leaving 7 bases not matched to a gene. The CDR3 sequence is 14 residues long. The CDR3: CASRGQTRSGELFF. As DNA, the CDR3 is TGTGCCAGCAGGGGACAGACCCGCTCCGGGGAGCTGTTTTTT.

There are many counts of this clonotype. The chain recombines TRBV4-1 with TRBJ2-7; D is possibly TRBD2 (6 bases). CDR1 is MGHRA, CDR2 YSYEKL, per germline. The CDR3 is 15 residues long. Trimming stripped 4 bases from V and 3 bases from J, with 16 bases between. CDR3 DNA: TGCGCCAGCAGCCCCGGGGGTAATATCAACTACGAGCAGTACTTC. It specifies CASSPGGNINYEQYF.

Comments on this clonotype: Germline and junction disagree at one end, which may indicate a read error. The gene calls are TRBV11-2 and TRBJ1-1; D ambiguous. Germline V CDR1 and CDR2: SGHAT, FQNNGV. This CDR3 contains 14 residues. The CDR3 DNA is TGTGCCGGCAGCCCCTCAATTTCCCCTCGGGAAGCTTTCTTT. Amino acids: CAGSPSISPREAFF. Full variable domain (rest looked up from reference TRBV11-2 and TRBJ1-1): EAGVAQSPRYKIIEKRQSVAFWCNPISGHATLYWYQQILGQGPKLLIQFQNNGVVDDSQLPKDRFSAERLKGVDSTLKIQPAKLEDSAVYLCAGSPSISPREAFFGQGTRLTVV.

The CDR3 loop is CSALDSGRAETQYF. DNA of the CDR3: TGCAGTGCTCTTGATAGCGGGAGGGCGGAGACCCAGTACTTC. This rearrangement joins TRBV20-1 to TRBJ2-5; 11 bases are shared with TRBD2. Trimming cost V 5 bases and J 5 bases; bases outside gene matches: 7. From germline, CDR1 is DFQATT and CDR2 SNEGSKA (reference sequence). The CDR3 spans 14 residues.